The clone carrying this TCR beta chain was picked up a small number of times. CDR3 length equals 19 residues. V dropped 1 base and J dropped 6; count of bases not matched to a gene: 17. From germline, CDR1 is MNHEY and CDR2 SMNVEV (reference sequence). The data belong to a study of PD-1 blockade in classical Hodgkin lymphoma. After autologous stem cell transplantation all patients relapsed, and prior brentuximab vedotin exposure differed between cohorts. Repertoires were generated with immunoSEQ multiplex PCR, while TCRdb's copy carries only in-frame clones and drops some. The top ten hold around 23% of the sample, which has about 11,000 clones, roughly 76% seen once.

The V call is TRBV27, the J call TRBJ2-1, with 8 positions matching TRBD2. The specimen comprised peripheral blood mononuclear cells (PBMCs), sampled at baseline. The TCR comes from a human donor with classical Hodgkin lymphoma. As DNA, the CDR3 is TGTGCCAGCAGTTTATTTGCGACACCACTAGCGGCGGGGGGCAATGAGCAGTTCTTC. Translation: CASSLFATPLAAGGNEQFF.